This TCR beta chain originates from a study of T-cell reconstitution after alpha-beta-depleted transplantation in children. Points from the study as a whole: Reportedly, alpha-beta T cells present about two months post-transplant originated from several hundred expanded clones of graft origin.

TCRbeta library preparation incorporated unique molecular identifiers. From the PCR reads, TCRdb called clonotypes with MiXCR, one entry per CDR3 protein. This table holds almost 500,000 distinct CDR3 sequences, 10% to 13% found once. This clonotype was counted at least ten times. Its antigen is undetermined. Source: PBMCs, taken before TCRalphabeta/CD19-depleted stem cell transplant. The sequence derives from a child aged 2 to 10 with inherited bone marrow failure, due to receive a stem cell transplant.

This CDR3 is CASSLETGDNYNSPLHF. CDR3 in DNA: TGTGCCAGCAGCTTAGAGACAGGGGATAACTATAATTCACCCCTCCACTTT. The chain combines TRBV11-2 with TRBJ1-6; 8 bases are shared with TRBD1. CDR3 length: 17 amino acids. Germline CDR1 and CDR2: SGHAT and FQNNGV. The trim removed 0 bases at V and 3 bases at J, leaving 4 bases unmatched.